One sample yielded the 24 T cell receptor beta chains listed below, sequenced in a study of T cell responses to AZD1222 COVID-19 vaccine. Repertoires were generated with immunoSEQ multiplex PCR, while TCRdb's copy carries only in-frame clones and drops some. The table has tens of thousands of clones, about 84% seen once. The material sequenced was peripheral blood, taken 28 days after the second AZD1222 dose. Receptors originate from an adult who received the AZD1222 COVID-19 vaccine.

The chain couples TRBV28 to TRBJ1-1, with D hard to call. V was clipped by 7 bases and J by 4 bases, with 13 bases between them. Germline V CDR1 and CDR2: MDHEN, SYDVKM. The CDR3 spans 13 residues. CDR3 residues: CASKRDRVTEAFF. The CDR3 DNA reads as TGTGCCAGCAAAAGGGATCGGGTCACTGAAGCTTTCTTT.

This clone has just a few counts. The chain recombines TRBV12-2 with TRBJ2-1; the listed D gene, TRBD2, was not tested against the DNA. TRBV12-2 is a documented pseudogene. The CDR3 sequence is 13 residues long. The CDR3 protein is CARRSGGVDEQFF. In DNA form, the CDR3 reads TGTGCAAGGCGCTCGGGGGGGGTCGATGAGCAGTTCTTC.

The rearrangement joins TRBV24-1 to TRBJ2-2; D is perhaps TRBD1 or TRBD2 (5 bases each). V shed 7 bases and J shed 1 base, with 12 bases lying between them. This CDR3 is 15 amino acids long. Per germline, CDR1 KGHDR and CDR2 SFDVKD. The CDR3 here is CATRSGTKNTGELFF. In DNA, the CDR3 is TGTGCCACCAGATCCGGGACCAAGAACACCGGGGAGCTGTTTTTT.

This sequence joins TRBV19 and TRBJ1-1; 7 bases agree with TRBD1. V was clipped by 8 bases and J by 11 bases; unmatched bases: 14. Looked up from germline, CDR1 is LNHDA and CDR2 is SQIVND (reference sequence). This CDR3 is 13 amino acids long. The DNA of the CDR3 is TGTGCCAGTTCAGGACAGGAGGCCATGAATGCTTTCTTT. This sequence encodes CASSGQEAMNAFF. Full variable domain (missing parts from reference TRBV19 and TRBJ1-1): DGGITQSPKYLFRKEGQNVTLSCEQNLNHDAMYWYRQDPGQGLRLIYYSQIVNDFQKGDIAEGYSVSREKKESFPLTVTSAQKNPTAFYLCASSGQEAMNAFFGQGTRLTVV.

The chain couples TRBV6-5 to TRBJ1-4; D is uncertain. The CDR3 sequence is 15 residues long. V shed 4 bases and J shed 0 bases, with 9 bases lying between them. Germline CDR1 reads MNHEY; CDR2 reads SVGAGI. The CDR3: CASSFLAATNEKLFF. The CDR3 DNA reads TGTGCCAGCAGTTTTCTAGCTGCAACTAATGAAAAACTGTTTTTT.

The chain has TRBV18 and TRBJ2-1; D may be TRBD2 (6 bases). This CDR3 contains 14 residues. Trimming pared 5 bases from V and 8 bases from J, leaving 16 bases between. The germline gives CDR1 KGHSH, CDR2 LQKENI. The CDR3 DNA reads TGTGCCAGCTCAGGGGGGATTGGGCTCGATGAGCAGTTCTTC. It encodes CASSGGIGLDEQFF.

This sequence joins TRBV19 and TRBJ1-2; D is undetermined. Germline-derived CDR1 and CDR2 are LNHDA and SQIVND (reference sequence). Deletions cut 7 bases from V and 3 bases from J, with 12 bases between. This CDR3 region has 13 residues. CDR3 DNA: TGTGCCAGTATAGGTGACAACTACTATGGCTACACCTTC. As protein: CASIGDNYYGYTF.

The chain joins TRBV19 to TRBJ2-7, with a weak D call TRBD1 (6 bases). This CDR3 region has 15 residues. The V end lost 5 bases, the J end lost 4 bases, and 18 bases lay between the germline ends. The V gene's germline CDR1 is LNHDA and CDR2 SQIVND (reference sequence). The CDR3 region has the DNA TGTGCCAGTAGTGCCCTATTAAGCAGGGGATACGAGCAGTACTTC. Protein product: CASSALLSRGYEQYF.

The gene calls are TRBV3-1 (or the pseudogene TRBV3-2) and TRBJ1-5, with no clear D. V was cut by 0 bases and J by 5 bases, with 11 bases left in between. Germline V gives CDR1 LGHDT, CDR2 YNNKEL (reference sequence). The CDR3 loop spans 15 amino acids. The CDR3 DNA follows: TGTGCCAGCAGCCAAGATTATCGAGGAGATCAGCCCCAGCATTTT. Protein: CASSQDYRGDQPQHF.

V is TRBV6-5 and J is TRBJ2-1; no clear D. V was trimmed by 7 bases and J by 0 bases, leaving 10 bases between them. In germline, CDR1 is MNHEY, CDR2 SVGAGI. The CDR3 spans 14 residues. The CDR3 region has the DNA TGTGCCAGCAATTCTCTGAGCTCCTACAATGAGCAGTTCTTC. It codes for CASNSLSSYNEQFF.

The gene calls are TRBV19 and TRBJ1-2; 8 bases align to TRBD1. The V segment lost 3 bases and the J segment 3 bases; nucleotides outside the gene matches: 9. This CDR3 is 16 amino acids long. CDR1 and CDR2 from the germline V gene are LNHDA and SQIVND (reference sequence). The chain's CDR3 is CASSMPAGQGHYGYTF. CDR3 in DNA: TGTGCCAGTAGTATGCCCGCCGGACAGGGACACTATGGCTACACCTTC.

The chain is built from TRBV27 and TRBJ2-7; the D gene is possibly TRBD1 (7 bases). V lost 4 bases and J lost 1, with 14 bases in between. CDR3 size: 15 residues. In germline, CDR1 is MNHEY, CDR2 SMNVEV (reference sequence). DNA for the CDR3: TGTGCCAGCAGTTCCCACAGGGGACTTTCCTACGAGCAGTACTTC. It specifies CASSSHRGLSYEQYF.

V and J are TRBV5-6 and TRBJ2-1, with 7 bases matching TRBD2. CDR3 size: 14 residues. Germline loops: CDR1 SGHDT, CDR2 YYEEEE. Trimming removed 0 bases from V and 9 bases from J; junction bases left unmatched: 6. For the CDR3, the DNA is TGTGCCAGCAGCTTGGTTCAGGGCGGGAGTGAGCAGTTCTTC. Translated: CASSLVQGGSEQFF.

This chain links TRBV10-3 with TRBJ2-2; D is undetermined. The germline CDR1 and CDR2 sequences are ENHRY and SYGVKD. The germline V and J ends were trimmed by 3 bases and 2 bases, with 7 bases remaining between them. CDR3 size: 14 residues. CDR3 in DNA: TGTGCCATCAGTGAAGTGGCTAACACCGGGGAGCTGTTTTTT. Encoded protein: CAISEVANTGELFF.

V usage is TRBV2 and J usage is TRBJ1-5, with a possible D match to TRBD1 (6 bases). The CDR3 totals 15 residues. V was clipped by 6 bases and J by 6 bases, with 18 bases between them. Germline values: CDR1 SNHLY, CDR2 FYNNEI. The CDR3 sequence is CASSGRDTMGQPQHF. The DNA of the CDR3 is TGTGCCAGCAGCGGGCGGGACACGATGGGTCAGCCCCAGCATTTT.

The rearrangement links TRBV4-2 to TRBJ2-1; 9 bases map to TRBD2. Germline CDR1 and CDR2: LGHNA and YNFKEQ. The trim removed 4 bases at V and 1 base at J, leaving 14 bases unmatched. The CDR3 contains 19 residues. CDR3 amino acids: CASSPYLRGGSGSYNEQFF. In DNA form, the CDR3 reads TGTGCCAGCAGCCCTTACTTGCGGGGGGGATCTGGTTCCTACAATGAGCAGTTCTTC.

In nucleotides, the CDR3 is TGTGCCAGCTCACCGGCTAGCGGGACCTATGAGCAGTACGTC. The encoded protein is CASSPASGTYEQYV. V usage is TRBV18 and J usage is TRBJ2-7, with 9 bases that match TRBD2. The CDR3 loop spans 14 amino acids. In germline, CDR1 is KGHSH, CDR2 LQKENI.

The chain uses TRBV3-1 (or the pseudogene TRBV3-2) and TRBJ1-1; D is unclear. V gave up 4 bases and J gave up 0 bases, with 12 bases separating them. The CDR3 has 15 residues. Germline V gene sequence: CDR1 LGHDT, CDR2 YNNKEL (reference sequence). This chain's CDR3 is CASSLISTMNTEAFF. The CDR3 coding sequence is TGTGCCAGCAGCCTAATCAGTACTATGAACACTGAAGCTTTCTTT.

V usage is TRBV19 and J usage is TRBJ1-1; D gene unclear. Germline assignment: CDR1 LNHDA and CDR2 SQIVND (reference sequence). CDR3 length equals 17 residues. Trimming stripped 0 bases from V and 1 base from J, with 15 bases between. CDR3 nucleotides: TGTGCCAGTAGTATAGAAGTCGGAAGGGCCGGGAACACTGAAGCTTTCTTT. Protein sequence: CASSIEVGRAGNTEAFF.

This clone turned up a few times. V gene TRBV27 combines with J gene TRBJ1-6, with TRBD1 as a possible D gene (5 bases). The CDR3 runs 17 residues. Per the germline V gene, CDR1 is MNHEY and CDR2 is SMNVEV (reference sequence). V lost 7 bases and J 2 bases, leaving 18 bases between the germline ends. The CDR3 sequence is CASTSTERGPYNSPLHF. Written as DNA, the CDR3 is TGTGCCAGCACCTCGACAGAAAGGGGCCCCTATAATTCACCCCTCCACTTT.

The V gene is TRBV6-5, the J gene TRBJ2-7; 7 bases align to TRBD2. The CDR3 is made up of 16 amino acids. The trim removed 4 bases at V and 1 base at J, leaving 10 bases unmatched. Germline V gives CDR1 MNHEY, CDR2 SVGAGI. The CDR3, as DNA: TGTGCCAGCAGTTCTCGAGTTAGCGGGCGGTCCTACGAGCAGTACTTC. The encoded protein is CASSSRVSGRSYEQYF.

The chain joins TRBV7-2 to TRBJ1-2; D may be TRBD1 (6 bases). The CDR3 loop spans 16 amino acids. The V end lost 5 bases, the J end lost 0 bases, and 16 bases lay between the germline ends. Germline values: CDR1 SGHTA, CDR2 FQGNSA. The CDR3 spells CASSPRTAIPNYGYTF. The CDR3, as DNA: TGTGCCAGCAGCCCACGGACAGCCATTCCTAACTATGGCTACACCTTC.

V gene TRBV24-1 combines with J gene TRBJ2-3, with D perhaps matching TRBD2 (6 bases). CDR3 length: 18 residues. Germline CDR1 reads KGHDR; CDR2 reads SFDVKD. V was clipped by 3 bases and J by 2 bases, with 20 bases between them. The DNA for the CDR3 is TGTGCCACCAGTGATCCCCGGCTCACTAGCAAGGACACAGATACGCAGTATTTT. It encodes CATSDPRLTSKDTDTQYF.

The chain is built from TRBV7-9 and TRBJ2-2; 9 bases agree with TRBD2. Trimming removed 5 bases from V and 0 bases from J; junction bases left unmatched: 1. This CDR3 has 15 amino acids. Germline V gives CDR1 SEHNR, CDR2 FQNEAQ (reference sequence). CDR3 amino acids: CASSRLAANTGELFF. For the CDR3, the DNA is TGTGCCAGCAGCCGACTAGCGGCGAACACCGGGGAGCTGTTTTTT.